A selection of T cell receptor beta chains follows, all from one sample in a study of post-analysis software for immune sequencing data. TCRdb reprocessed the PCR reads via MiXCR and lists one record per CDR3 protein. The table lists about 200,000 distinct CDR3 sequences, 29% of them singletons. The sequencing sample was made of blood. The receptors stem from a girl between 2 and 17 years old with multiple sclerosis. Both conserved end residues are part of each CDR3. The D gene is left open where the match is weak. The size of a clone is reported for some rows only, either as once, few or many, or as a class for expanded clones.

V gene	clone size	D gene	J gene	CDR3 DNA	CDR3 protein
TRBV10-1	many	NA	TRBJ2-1	TGCGCCAGCAGTGAGTCCGGTAATGAGCAGTTCTTC	CASSESGNEQFF
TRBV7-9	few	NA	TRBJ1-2	TGTGCCAGCAACCCAGCAGGGACTCTCTATGGCTACACCTTC	CASNPAGTLYGYTF
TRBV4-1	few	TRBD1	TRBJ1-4	TGCGCCAGCAGCCAGCCCGGGACAGGGGCGGAAAAACTGTTTTTT	CASSQPGTGAEKLFF
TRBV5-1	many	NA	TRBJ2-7	TGCGCCAGCAGCTTGGAGGGCCGGTACGAGCAGTACTTC	CASSLEGRYEQYF
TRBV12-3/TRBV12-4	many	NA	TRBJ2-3	TGTGCCAGCAGTCCCCGAGACCGAGGGATTACAGATACGCAGTATTTT	CASSPRDRGITDTQYF
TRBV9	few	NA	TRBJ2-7	TGTGCCAGCAGCGTAGGGGAGTCCGAGCAGTACTTC	CASSVGESEQYF
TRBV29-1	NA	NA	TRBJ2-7	TGCAGCGTTGAGCCCAGGGGGGTCGCCGGGGAGCAGTACTTC	CSVEPRGVAGEQYF
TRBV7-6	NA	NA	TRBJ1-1	TGTGCCAGCAGCTTAGCGACCGCTGACATGAACACTGAAGCTTTCTTT	CASSLATADMNTEAFF
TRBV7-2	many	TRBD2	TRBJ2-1	TGTGCCAGCAGATTAGCGGGGACCTACAATGAGCAGTTCTTC	CASRLAGTYNEQFF
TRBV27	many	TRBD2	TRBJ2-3	TGTGCCAGCAGTTTCGGACTAGCGGGGGGTACGCAGTATTTT	CASSFGLAGGTQYF
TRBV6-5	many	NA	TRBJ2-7	TGTGCCAGTTTTGCGGCTAACGAGCAGTACTTC	CASFAANEQYF
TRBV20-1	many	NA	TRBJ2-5	TGCAGTGCTAGACTTACTCAAGAGACCCAGTACTTC	CSARLTQETQYF
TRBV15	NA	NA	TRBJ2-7	TGTGCCACCAGCATCGGAGGTGACGCTCCTTACGAGCAGTACTTC	CATSIGGDAPYEQYF
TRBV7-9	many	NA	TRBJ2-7	TGTGCCAGCATGGCGGGCATGCACGAGCAGTACTTC	CASMAGMHEQYF
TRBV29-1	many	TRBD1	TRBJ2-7	TGCAGCGTTGAACCCACAGGGGACTCCTACGAGCAGTACTTC	CSVEPTGDSYEQYF
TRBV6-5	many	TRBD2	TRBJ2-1	TGTGCCAGCAAGGGAGGGCTCTACAATGAGCAGTTCTTC	CASKGGLYNEQFF
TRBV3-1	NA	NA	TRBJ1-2	TGTGCCAGCAGCCCTTTCGGGGGGAACTACACCTTC	CASSPFGGNYTF
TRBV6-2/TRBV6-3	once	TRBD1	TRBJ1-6	TGTGCCAGCAGCCGGGACAGGATAAATTCACCCCCCCACTTT	CASSRDRINSPPHF
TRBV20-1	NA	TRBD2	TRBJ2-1	TGCAGTGCGGGGACTAGCGGGACCCCCTACAATGAGCAGTTCTTC	CSAGTSGTPYNEQFF
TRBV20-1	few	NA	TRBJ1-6	TGCAGTGCTCGACCTCCAGGGGAATCACCCCCCCACTTT	CSARPPGESPPHF
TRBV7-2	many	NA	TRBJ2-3	TGTGCCAGCAGCCACTTAGCCTTGGAGTGGACAGATACGCAGTATTTT	CASSHLALEWTDTQYF
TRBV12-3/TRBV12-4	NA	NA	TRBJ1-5	TGTGCCAGCAGTTTACAGTTCCAGCCCCAGCATTTT	CASSLQFQPQHF
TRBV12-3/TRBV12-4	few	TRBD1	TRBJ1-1	TGTGCCAGCAGTCAAGAACCAGGGGGTCAGAACACTGAAGCTTTCTTT	CASSQEPGGQNTEAFF
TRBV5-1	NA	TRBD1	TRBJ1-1	TGCGCCAGCAGCCTAGGGACAGAACGATTGAACACTGAAGCTTTCTTT	CASSLGTERLNTEAFF
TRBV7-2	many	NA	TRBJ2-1	TGTGCCAGCAGCTTAAATACGGTTCCCAATGAGCAGTTCTTC	CASSLNTVPNEQFF
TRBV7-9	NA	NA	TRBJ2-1	TGTGCCAGCAGCTTAATAAGAGGAGGGGACAATGAGCAGTTCTTC	CASSLIRGGDNEQFF
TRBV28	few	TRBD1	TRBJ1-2	TGTGCCAGCAGAATTCGAACAGGGGGCAAAGGCTACACCTTC	CASRIRTGGKGYTF
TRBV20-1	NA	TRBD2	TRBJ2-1	TGCAGCGCGGGACTAGCGGGCTCGAACTCCTACAATGAGCAGTTCTTC	CSAGLAGSNSYNEQFF
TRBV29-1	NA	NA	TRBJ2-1	TGCAGCGTTGCTCCTCGGTTACAGGGAATCGAGCAGTTCTTC	CSVAPRLQGIEQFF
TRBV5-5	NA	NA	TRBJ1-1	TGTGCCAGCAGCCTCCAGGGAACGAGGACTGAAGCTTTCTTT	CASSLQGTRTEAFF
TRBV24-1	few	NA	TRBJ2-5	TGTGCCACCAGTGATCAACTAGATACGAGGGAGACCCAGTACTTC	CATSDQLDTRETQYF
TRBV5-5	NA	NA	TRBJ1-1	TGTGCCAGCAGGTCCCAGGGAGCTTTCTTT	CASRSQGAFF
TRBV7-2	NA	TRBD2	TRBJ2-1	TGTGCCAGCAGCTTCAGACACGGGGGGGCCTACGAGCAGTTCTTC	CASSFRHGGAYEQFF
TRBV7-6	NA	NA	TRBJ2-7	TGTGCCAGCAGCGCTCAGGGTCCCTACGAGCAGTACTTC	CASSAQGPYEQYF
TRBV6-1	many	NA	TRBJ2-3	TGTGCCAGCAGTGAAGGACAATGGTATAACACAGATACGCAGTATTTT	CASSEGQWYNTDTQYF
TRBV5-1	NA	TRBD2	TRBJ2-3	TGCGCCAGCAGCGCTCCTAGCGGTACAGATACGCAGTATTTT	CASSAPSGTDTQYF
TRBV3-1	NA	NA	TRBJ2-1	TGTGCCAGCAGCCAAGCGGGACCATACAATGAGCAGTTCTTC	CASSQAGPYNEQFF
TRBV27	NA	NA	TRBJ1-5	TGTGCCAGCAGTTATGCTGCGAGTCAGCCCCAGCATTTT	CASSYAASQPQHF
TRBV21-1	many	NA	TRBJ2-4	TGTGCCAGCAGCAAGGACGACAAGGAGTCAGGCATTCAGTACTTC	CASSKDDKESGIQYF
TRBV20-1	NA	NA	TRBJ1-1	TGCAGTGCTAGAGCACAGGGAGGAACTAAAGCTTTCTTT	CSARAQGGTKAFF
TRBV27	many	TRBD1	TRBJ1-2	TGTGCCAGCAGCCTTTCCGGGACAGGGGGGCCTATGTTATGGGGCTACACCTTC	CASSLSGTGGPMLWGYTF
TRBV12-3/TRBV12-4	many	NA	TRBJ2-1	TGTGCCAGCAGTCTACGCTCTAGCGCAGTCAATGAGCAGTTCTTC	CASSLRSSAVNEQFF
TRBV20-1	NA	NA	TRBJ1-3	TGCAGTGCTAGAGGATGGGAGGGGAGCTCTGGAAACACCATATATTTT	CSARGWEGSSGNTIYF
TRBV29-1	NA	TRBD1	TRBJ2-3	TGCAGCGCACAAACAGGGGTATATGGGGATACGCAGTATTTT	CSAQTGVYGDTQYF
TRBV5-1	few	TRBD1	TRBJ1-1	TGCGCCAGCAGCCTTCGGACAGGGGACACTGAAGCTTTCTTT	CASSLRTGDTEAFF
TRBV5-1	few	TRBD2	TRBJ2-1	TGCGCCAGCAGCTTGGCCAAGGGACTAGCGGACTACAATGAGCAGTTCTTC	CASSLAKGLADYNEQFF
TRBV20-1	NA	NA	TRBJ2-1	TGCCGTGATGGGTACAATGAGCAGTTCTTC	CRDGYNEQFF
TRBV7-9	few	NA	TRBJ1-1	TGTGCCAGCAGCTTAAATGGGGGGGACACTGAAGCTTTCTTT	CASSLNGGDTEAFF
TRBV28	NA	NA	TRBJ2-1	TGTGCCAGTCTTCGACGGGGGACTTACAGTGAGCAGTTCTTC	CASLRRGTYSEQFF
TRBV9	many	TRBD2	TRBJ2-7	TGTGCCAGCAGCGACCGACTAGCGGGGTACGAGCAGTACTTC	CASSDRLAGYEQYF
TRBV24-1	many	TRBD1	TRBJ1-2	TGTGCCACCAGTGATTCGGACAGGGTCTATGGCTACACCTTC	CATSDSDRVYGYTF
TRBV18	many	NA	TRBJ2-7	TGTGCCAGCTCACCACCATTAGGACAGGTTGGGGGGTACGAGCAGTACTTC	CASSPPLGQVGGYEQYF
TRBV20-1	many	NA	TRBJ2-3	TGCAGTGCTTACCGGGACTCCGGCACGCAGTATTTT	CSAYRDSGTQYF
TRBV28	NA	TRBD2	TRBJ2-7	TGTGCCAGCAGTTTAGGGCTAGCGGGCCTCACGGGGGAGCAGTACTTC	CASSLGLAGLTGEQYF
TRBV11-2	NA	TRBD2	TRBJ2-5	TGTGCCAGCAGCCTAACTAAAGATAGCGGGAGGGTCACACATGAGCAGTACTTC	CASSLTKDSGRVTHEQYF
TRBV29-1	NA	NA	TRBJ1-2	TGCAGCGTAGAACAGGGCTATGGCTACACCTTC	CSVEQGYGYTF
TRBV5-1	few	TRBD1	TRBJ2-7	TGCGCCAGCAGCCCACGACAGGGAGTCGGATACGAGCAGTACTTC	CASSPRQGVGYEQYF
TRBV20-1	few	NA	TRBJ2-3	TGCAGTGCTAGGGGCCCGGGTCTCGCAGATACGCAGTATTTT	CSARGPGLADTQYF
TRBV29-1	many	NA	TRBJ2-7	TGCAGCGTTGAGGGGGGAACTTTATTCGGGCAGTACTTC	CSVEGGTLFGQYF
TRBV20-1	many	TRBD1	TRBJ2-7	TGCAGTGCTAGAGAACTAGGACAGGGCCGCTCCTACGAGCAGTACTTC	CSARELGQGRSYEQYF